This T cell receptor beta chain appears in the sequencing data of a study of OX40 agonist ivuxolimab in advanced cancers. Study-level background: The drug used for patients, ivuxolimab, was an agonistic anti-OX40 (CD134) antibody. Cancers in dose escalation were hepatocellular, melanoma, renal cell and head and neck. Those enrolled were 82.7% male, with a mean age of 60 years and ages from 23 to 79.

Study conclusions and caveats: CD4+ T cells averaged fewer expanded clones than CD8+ T cells.

Clones were sequenced by immunoSEQ multiplex PCR, and TCRdb holds only the in-frame ones, with some missing. The repertoire consists of about 79,000 clones, with around 83% occurring once and the leading ten covering approximately 0.93%. Trimming took off 4 bases at V and 3 bases at J, with 22 bases between the two ends. Looked up from germline, CDR1 is SGHDN and CDR2 is FVKESK. The CDR3 length is 17 residues. A few counts support this clone. Its antigen is not known. Sequencing used CD4+ or CD8+ T cells sorted from blood, obtained in a trial of the OX40 agonist ivuxolimab. The source is an adult with an advanced solid tumor such as melanoma, head and neck, liver or kidney cancer. This chain uses TRBV14 with TRBJ2-7; D may be TRBD2 (6 bases). CDR3 DNA sequence: TGTGCCAGCAGCCGAACCGTCTCTTGGCGGGGACGCTACGAGCAGTACTTC. Translated: CASSRTVSWRGRYEQYF.